Described below is a single TCR beta chain sequence and its context. Its antigen is undetermined. Other nucleotide sequences from this sample produce the same CDR3. Authors' data handling: ImmunoSEQ gave junction-only sequences without quality scores, so filtering differed. Generated by immunoSEQ multiplex PCR, the TCRdb table keeps only in-frame clones and is missing some. Clone size and the V and J calls come from that table; the DNA yielded D and trimming. The data hold a few million clones, with almost 96% observed a single time. The data were obtained in a study of shared clonotypes between healthy human individuals. Study-level findings and limits: It was the non-shared clonotypes that had lower generation probabilities than clonotypes shared by all four donors.

There are 11 residues in the CDR3. CDR1 is MNHNS, CDR2 SASEGT, per germline. Deletions cut 3 bases from V and 6 bases from J, with 3 bases between. The sequencing sample was made of naive CD4+ T cells sorted from blood. Subset given: CD45RA+ positively selected. This receptor was taken from a man younger than 30 in good health. V gene TRBV6-1 combines with J gene TRBJ2-1; no definite D call. Here the CDR3 DNA reads TGTGCCAGCAGTGAGGTCAATGAGCAGTTCTTC. Amino acids: CASSEVNEQFF.